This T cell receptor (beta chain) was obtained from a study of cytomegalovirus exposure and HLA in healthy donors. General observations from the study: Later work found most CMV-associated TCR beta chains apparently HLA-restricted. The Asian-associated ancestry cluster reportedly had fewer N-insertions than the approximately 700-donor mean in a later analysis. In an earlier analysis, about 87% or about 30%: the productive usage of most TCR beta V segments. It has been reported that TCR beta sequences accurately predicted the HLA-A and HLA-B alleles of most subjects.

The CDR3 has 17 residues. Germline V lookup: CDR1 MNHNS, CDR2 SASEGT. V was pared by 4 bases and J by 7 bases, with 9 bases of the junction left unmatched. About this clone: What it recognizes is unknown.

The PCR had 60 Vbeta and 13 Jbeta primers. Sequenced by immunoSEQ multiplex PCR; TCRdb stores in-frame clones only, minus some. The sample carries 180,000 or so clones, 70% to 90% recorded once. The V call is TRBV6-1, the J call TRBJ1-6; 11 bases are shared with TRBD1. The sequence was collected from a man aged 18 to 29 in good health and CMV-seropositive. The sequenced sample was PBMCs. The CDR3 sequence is CASSVGTGGWVNSPLHF. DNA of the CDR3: TGTGCCAGCAGTGTTGGGACAGGGGGGTGGGTGAATTCACCCCTCCACTTT.